These 6 T cell receptor beta chains originate from one sample sequenced in a study of blood T cell repertoires in COVID-19. Some clones are missing from TCRdb's copy, which holds only in-frame ones; the method was immunoSEQ multiplex PCR. The sample consists of around 260,000 clones, 65% to 90% of them appearing once. Sequences were obtained from peripheral blood. The receptor source for this set is a human donor in a cohort sampled during active COVID-19.

This clone has just a few counts. J is TRBJ2-1 and V is TRBV7-9; 9 bases are a match to TRBD1. Germline V gene lookup returns CDR1 SEHNR and CDR2 FQNEAQ (reference sequence). This CDR3 has 17 amino acids. The trim removed 0 bases at V and 9 bases at J, leaving 12 bases unmatched. In DNA form, the CDR3 reads TGTGCCAGCAGCTTAGCCTACGACGGGACAGGGAATCGTGAGCAGTTCTTC. Translating gives CASSLAYDGTGNREQFF.

The gene calls are TRBV2 and TRBJ1-4; TRBD1 might be the D (5 bases). CDR3 length: 12 residues. Germline loops: CDR1 SNHLY, CDR2 FYNNEI. Trimming took 10 bases from V and 5 from J, leaving 11 bases between them. CDR3 region: CAITGPNEKLFF. DNA of the CDR3: TGTGCCATCACAGGACCGAATGAAAAACTGTTTTTT.

The rearrangement joins TRBV28 to TRBJ2-3; 15 positions agree with TRBD2. This CDR3 spans 18 amino acids. V gave up 2 bases and J gave up 5 bases; unmatched junction bases: 8. Germline V gene sequence: CDR1 MDHEN, CDR2 SYDVKM. CDR3 loop: CASSLGLAGGRYGDTQYF. Here the CDR3 DNA reads TGTGCCAGCAGTTTAGGACTAGCGGGAGGGAGGTATGGAGATACGCAGTATTTT. Full variable domain (rest looked up from reference TRBV28 and TRBJ2-3): DVKVTQSSRYLVKRTGEKVFLECVQDMDHENMFWYRQDPGLGLRLIYFSYDVKMKEKGDIPEGYSVSREKKERFSLILESASTNQTSMYLCASSLGLAGGRYGDTQYFGPGTRLTVL.

CDR3 residues: CASSDSFNSPLHF. DNA of the CDR3: TGTGCCAGTAGCGACAGTTTCAATTCACCCCTCCACTTT. The chain is built from TRBV19 and TRBJ1-6; tentatively, D is TRBD1 (5 bases). V was shortened by 6 bases and J by 7 bases, with 10 bases between the two germline ends. The CDR3 consists of 13 residues. In germline, CDR1 is LNHDA, CDR2 SQIVND (reference sequence).

The chain joins TRBV21-1 to TRBJ2-1; the table calls TRBD2, which could not be checked here. TRBV21-1 counts as a pseudogene. The CDR3 is 15 residues long. CDR3 protein: CASSGAGRGYNEQFF. DNA of the CDR3: TGTGCCAGCTCTGGAGCAGGGAGGGGATACAATGAGCAGTTCTTC.

The chain has TRBV18 and TRBJ2-3, with D perhaps matching TRBD1 (5 bases). Germline CDR1 and CDR2: KGHSH and LQKENI. V shed 6 bases and J shed 0 bases, with 13 bases lying between them. The CDR3 has 15 amino acids. For the CDR3, the DNA is TGTGCCAGCTCGACGGACATCGGCAGCACAGATACGCAGTATTTT. Amino acids: CASSTDIGSTDTQYF.